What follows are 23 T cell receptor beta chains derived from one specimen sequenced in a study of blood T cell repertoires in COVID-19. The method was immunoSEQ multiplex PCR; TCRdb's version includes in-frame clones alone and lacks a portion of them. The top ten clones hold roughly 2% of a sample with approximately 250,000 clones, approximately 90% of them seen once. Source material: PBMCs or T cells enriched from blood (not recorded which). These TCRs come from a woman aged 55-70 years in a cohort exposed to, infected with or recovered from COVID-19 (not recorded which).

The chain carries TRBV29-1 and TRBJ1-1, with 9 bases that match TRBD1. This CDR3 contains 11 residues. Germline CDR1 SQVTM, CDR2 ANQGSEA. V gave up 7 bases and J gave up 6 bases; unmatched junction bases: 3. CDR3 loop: CSGWTGAEAFF. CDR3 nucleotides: TGCAGCGGTTGGACAGGGGCTGAAGCTTTCTTT.

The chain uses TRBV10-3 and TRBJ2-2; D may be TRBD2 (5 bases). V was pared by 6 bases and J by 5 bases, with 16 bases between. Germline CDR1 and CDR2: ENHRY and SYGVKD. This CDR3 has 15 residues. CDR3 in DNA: TGTGCCATCAGGCCGTGGGGAGATGGTACCGGGGAGCTGTTTTTT. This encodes CAIRPWGDGTGELFF.

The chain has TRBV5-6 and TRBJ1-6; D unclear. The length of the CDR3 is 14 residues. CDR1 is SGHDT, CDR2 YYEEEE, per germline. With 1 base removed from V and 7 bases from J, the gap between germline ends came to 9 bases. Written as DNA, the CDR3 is TGTGCCAGCAGCTTGCCGGGATCCAATTCACCCCTCCACTTT. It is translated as CASSLPGSNSPLHF. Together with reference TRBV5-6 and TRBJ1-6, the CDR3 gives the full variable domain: DAGVTQSPTHLIKTRGQQVTLRCSPKSGHDTVSWYQQALGQGPQFIFQYYEEEERQRGNFPDRFSGHQFPNYSSELNVNALLLGDSALYLCASSLPGSNSPLHFGNGTRLTVT.

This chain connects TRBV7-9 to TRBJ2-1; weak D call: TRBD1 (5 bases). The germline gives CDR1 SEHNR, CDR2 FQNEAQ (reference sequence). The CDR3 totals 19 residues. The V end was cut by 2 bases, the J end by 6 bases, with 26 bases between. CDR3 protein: CASSLRATTRDSVLNEQFF. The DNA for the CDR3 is TGTGCCAGCAGCTTAAGGGCGACGACCAGGGATTCGGTACTCAATGAGCAGTTCTTC.

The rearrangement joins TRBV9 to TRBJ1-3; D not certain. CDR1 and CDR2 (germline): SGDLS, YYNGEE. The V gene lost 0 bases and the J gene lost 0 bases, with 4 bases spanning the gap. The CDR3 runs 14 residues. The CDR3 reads CASSVGVSGNTIYF. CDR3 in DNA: TGTGCCAGCAGCGTAGGAGTCTCTGGAAACACCATATATTTT.

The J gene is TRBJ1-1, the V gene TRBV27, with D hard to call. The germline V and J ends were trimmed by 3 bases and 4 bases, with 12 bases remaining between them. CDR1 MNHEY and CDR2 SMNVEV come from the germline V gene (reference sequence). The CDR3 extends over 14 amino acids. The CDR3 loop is CASSFGGMGTEAFF. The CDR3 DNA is TGTGCCAGCAGTTTCGGAGGCATGGGCACTGAAGCTTTCTTT.

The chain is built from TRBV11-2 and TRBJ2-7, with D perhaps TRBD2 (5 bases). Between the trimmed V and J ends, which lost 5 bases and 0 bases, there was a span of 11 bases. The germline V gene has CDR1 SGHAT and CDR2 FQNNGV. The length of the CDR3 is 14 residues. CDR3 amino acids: CASSALAGSYEQYF. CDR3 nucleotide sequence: TGTGCCAGCAGCGCCCTGGCGGGCTCCTACGAGCAGTACTTC.

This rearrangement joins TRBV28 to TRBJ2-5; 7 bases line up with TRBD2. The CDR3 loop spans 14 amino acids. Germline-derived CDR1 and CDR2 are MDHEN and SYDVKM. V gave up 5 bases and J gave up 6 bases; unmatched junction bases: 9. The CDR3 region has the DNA TGTGCCAGCAGTGGTCGCGGCGGGAGAAAGACCCAGTACTTC. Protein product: CASSGRGGRKTQYF.

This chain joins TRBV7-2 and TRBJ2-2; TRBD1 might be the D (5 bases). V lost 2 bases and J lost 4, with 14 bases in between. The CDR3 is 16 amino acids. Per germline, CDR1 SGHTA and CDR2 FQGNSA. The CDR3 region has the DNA TGTGCCAGCAGCTTAAATCCTCCAGGGTCCACCGGGGAGCTGTTTTTT. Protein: CASSLNPPGSTGELFF.

CDR3: CASTSREETQYF. CDR3 bases: TGTGCCAGCACTAGCAGGGAAGAGACCCAGTACTTC. The chain couples TRBV7-9 to TRBJ2-5; D may correspond to TRBD1 or TRBD2 (5 bases each). The CDR3 loop spans 12 amino acids. Germline assignment: CDR1 SEHNR and CDR2 FQNEAQ (reference sequence). V was pared by 7 bases and J by 3 bases, with 9 bases between.

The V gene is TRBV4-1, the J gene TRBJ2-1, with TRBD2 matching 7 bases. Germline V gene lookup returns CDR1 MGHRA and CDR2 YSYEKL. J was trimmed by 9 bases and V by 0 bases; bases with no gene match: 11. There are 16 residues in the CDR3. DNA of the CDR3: TGCGCCAGCAGCCAAGATCTGACTGTGTCTAGCGGTGAGCAGTTCTTC. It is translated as CASSQDLTVSSGEQFF.

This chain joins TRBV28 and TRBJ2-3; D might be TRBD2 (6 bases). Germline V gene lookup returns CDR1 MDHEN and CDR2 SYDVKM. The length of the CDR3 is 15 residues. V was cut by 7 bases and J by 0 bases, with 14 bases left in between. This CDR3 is CASTLRRGSTDTQYF. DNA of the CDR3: TGTGCCAGCACCCTTAGGAGGGGTAGCACAGATACGCAGTATTTT.

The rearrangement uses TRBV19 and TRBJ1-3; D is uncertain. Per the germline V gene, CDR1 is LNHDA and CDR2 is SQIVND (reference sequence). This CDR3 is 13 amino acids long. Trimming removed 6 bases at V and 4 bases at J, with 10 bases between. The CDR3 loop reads CASSFTQGNTIYF. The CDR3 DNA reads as TGTGCCAGTAGCTTCACACAGGGAAACACCATATATTTT. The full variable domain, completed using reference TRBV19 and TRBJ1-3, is DGGITQSPKYLFRKEGQNVTLSCEQNLNHDAMYWYRQDPGQGLRLIYYSQIVNDFQKGDIAEGYSVSREKKESFPLTVTSAQKNPTAFYLCASSFTQGNTIYFGEGSWLTVV.

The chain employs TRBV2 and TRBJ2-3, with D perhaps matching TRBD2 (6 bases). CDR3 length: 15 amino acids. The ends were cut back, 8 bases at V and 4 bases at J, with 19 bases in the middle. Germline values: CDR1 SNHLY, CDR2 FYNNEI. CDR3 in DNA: TGTGCCAGCGGCCGAGGGACGGGAGCCGCAGATACGCAGTATTTT. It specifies CASGRGTGAADTQYF.

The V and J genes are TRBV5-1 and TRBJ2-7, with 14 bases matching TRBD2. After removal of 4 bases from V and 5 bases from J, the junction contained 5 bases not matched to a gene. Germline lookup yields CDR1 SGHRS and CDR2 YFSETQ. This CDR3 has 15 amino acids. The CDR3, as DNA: TGCGCCAGCAGCCTGCAGGGACTAGCGGGAGACGAGCAGTACTTC. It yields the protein CASSLQGLAGDEQYF.

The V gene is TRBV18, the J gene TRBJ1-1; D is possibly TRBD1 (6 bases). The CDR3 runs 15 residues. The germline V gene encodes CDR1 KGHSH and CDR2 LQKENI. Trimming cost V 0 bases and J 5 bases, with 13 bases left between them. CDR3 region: CASSPPGRGQTEAFF. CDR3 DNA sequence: TGTGCCAGCTCACCACCGGGCAGGGGCCAGACTGAAGCTTTCTTT.

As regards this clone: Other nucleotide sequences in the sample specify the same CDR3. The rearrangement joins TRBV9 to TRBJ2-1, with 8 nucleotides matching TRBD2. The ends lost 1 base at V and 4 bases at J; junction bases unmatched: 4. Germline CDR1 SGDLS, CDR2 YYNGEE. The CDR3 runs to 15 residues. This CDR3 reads CASSVLAGSYNEQFF. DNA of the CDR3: TGTGCCAGCAGCGTATTAGCGGGAAGTTACAATGAGCAGTTCTTC. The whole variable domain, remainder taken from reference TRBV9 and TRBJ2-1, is DSGVTQTPKHLITATGQRVTLRCSPRSGDLSVYWYQQSLDQGLQFLIQYYNGEERAKGNILERFSAQQFPDLHSELNLSSLELGDSALYFCASSVLAGSYNEQFFGPGTRLTVL.

CDR3 region: CASSSLSIAPVRSNEQFF. DNA of the CDR3: TGTGCCAGCAGTTCTCTATCCATAGCACCGGTGAGGAGCAATGAGCAGTTCTTC. This chain uses TRBV27 with TRBJ2-1; D is undetermined. This CDR3 is 18 amino acids long. Germline values: CDR1 MNHEY, CDR2 SMNVEV (reference sequence). V dropped 4 bases and J dropped 6 bases, with 25 bases sitting between them.

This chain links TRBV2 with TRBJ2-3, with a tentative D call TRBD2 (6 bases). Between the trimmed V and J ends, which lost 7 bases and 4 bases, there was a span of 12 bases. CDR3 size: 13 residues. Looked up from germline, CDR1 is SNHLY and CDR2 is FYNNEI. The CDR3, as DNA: TGTGCCAGCACGGGGGTAGAGCCAGATACGCAGTATTTT. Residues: CASTGVEPDTQYF.

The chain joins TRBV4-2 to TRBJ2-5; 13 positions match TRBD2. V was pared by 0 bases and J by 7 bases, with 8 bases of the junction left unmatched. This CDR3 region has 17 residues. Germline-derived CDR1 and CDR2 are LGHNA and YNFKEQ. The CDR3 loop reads CASSQELAGGPGGTQYF. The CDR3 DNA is TGTGCCAGCAGCCAAGAACTAGCGGGAGGGCCCGGTGGGACCCAGTACTTC.

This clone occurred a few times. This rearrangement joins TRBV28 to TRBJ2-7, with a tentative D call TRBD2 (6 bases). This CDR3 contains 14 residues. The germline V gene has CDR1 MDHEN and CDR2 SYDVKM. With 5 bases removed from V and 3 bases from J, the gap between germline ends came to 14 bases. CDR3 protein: CASSKASVYYEQYF. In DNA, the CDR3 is TGTGCCAGCAGTAAGGCTAGCGTCTACTACGAGCAGTACTTC.

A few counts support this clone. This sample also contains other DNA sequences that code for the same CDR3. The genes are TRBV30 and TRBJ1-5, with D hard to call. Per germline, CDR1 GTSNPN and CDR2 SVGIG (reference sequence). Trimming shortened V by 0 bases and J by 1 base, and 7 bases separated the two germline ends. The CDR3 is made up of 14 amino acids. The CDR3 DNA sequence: TGTGCCTGGAGTGTAAGTGGCAGCAATCAGCCCCAGCATTTT. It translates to CAWSVSGSNQPQHF.

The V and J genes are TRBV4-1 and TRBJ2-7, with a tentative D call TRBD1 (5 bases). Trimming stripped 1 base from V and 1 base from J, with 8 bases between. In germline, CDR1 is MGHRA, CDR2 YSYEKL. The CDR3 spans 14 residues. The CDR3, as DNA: TGCGCCAGCAGCCAAGCAGGGCAGTCCTACGAGCAGTACTTC. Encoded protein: CASSQAGQSYEQYF.